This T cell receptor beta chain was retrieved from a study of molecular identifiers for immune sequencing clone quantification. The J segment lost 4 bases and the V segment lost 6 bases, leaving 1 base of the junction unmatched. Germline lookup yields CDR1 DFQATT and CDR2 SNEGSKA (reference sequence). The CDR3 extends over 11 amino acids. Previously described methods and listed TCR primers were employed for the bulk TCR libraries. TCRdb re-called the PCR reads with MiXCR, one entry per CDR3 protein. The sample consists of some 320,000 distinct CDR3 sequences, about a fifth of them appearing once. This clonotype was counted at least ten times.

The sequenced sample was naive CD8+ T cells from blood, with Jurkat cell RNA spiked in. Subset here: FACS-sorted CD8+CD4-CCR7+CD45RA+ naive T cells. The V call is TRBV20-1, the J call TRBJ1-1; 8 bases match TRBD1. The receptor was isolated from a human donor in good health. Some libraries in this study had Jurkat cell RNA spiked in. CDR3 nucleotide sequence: TGCAGTGCCACAGGGGGCACTGAAGCTTTCTTT. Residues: CSATGGTEAFF.